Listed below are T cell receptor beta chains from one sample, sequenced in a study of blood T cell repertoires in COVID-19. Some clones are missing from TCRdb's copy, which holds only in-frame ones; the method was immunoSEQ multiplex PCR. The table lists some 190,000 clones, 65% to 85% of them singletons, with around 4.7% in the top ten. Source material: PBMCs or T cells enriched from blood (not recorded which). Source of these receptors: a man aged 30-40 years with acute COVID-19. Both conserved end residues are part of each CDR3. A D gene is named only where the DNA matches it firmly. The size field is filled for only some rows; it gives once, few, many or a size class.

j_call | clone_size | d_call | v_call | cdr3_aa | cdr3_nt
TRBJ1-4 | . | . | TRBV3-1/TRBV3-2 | CASSNRPEKLFF | TGTGCCAGCAGCAACAGGCCGGAAAAACTGTTTTTT
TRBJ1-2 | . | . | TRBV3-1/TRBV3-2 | CASSRDGGVDYGYTF | TGTGCCAGCAGTCGAGATGGGGGGGTGGACTATGGCTACACCTTC
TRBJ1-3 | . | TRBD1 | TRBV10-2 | CASSESQDRVTGNTIYF | TGCGCCAGCAGTGAGTCCCAAGACAGGGTTACTGGAAACACCATATATTTT
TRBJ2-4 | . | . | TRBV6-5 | CASSYGGGFQYF | TGTGCCAGCAGTTACGGAGGGGGCTTTCAGTACTTC
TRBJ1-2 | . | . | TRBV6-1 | CASSEALGGVNYGYTF | TGTGCCAGCAGTGAAGCGCTAGGGGGGGTAAACTATGGCTACACCTTC
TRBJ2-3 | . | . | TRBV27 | CASTTGGADTQYF | TGTGCCAGCACCACGGGGGGCGCAGATACGCAGTATTTT
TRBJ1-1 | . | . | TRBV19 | CASRPPTGRNTEAFF | TGTGCCAGTAGACCCCCAACAGGGAGGAACACTGAAGCTTTCTTT
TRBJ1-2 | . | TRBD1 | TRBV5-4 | CASGLQGIDGYTF | TGTGCCAGCGGCTTACAGGGGATCGATGGCTACACCTTC
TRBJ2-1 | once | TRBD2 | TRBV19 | CASRGIAGGGYNEQFF | TGTGCCAGTAGGGGTATAGCGGGGGGTGGTTACAATGAGCAGTTCTTC
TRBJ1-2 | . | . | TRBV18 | CASSPRGIDYGYTF | TGTGCCAGCTCACCGCGGGGGATTGACTATGGCTACACCTTC
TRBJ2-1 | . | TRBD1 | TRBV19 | CASSTGQSKNEQFF | TGTGCCAGTAGTACGGGACAGTCCAAAAATGAGCAGTTCTTC
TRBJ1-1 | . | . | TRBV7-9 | CASSLGRTTEAFF | TGTGCCAGCAGCTTGGGCAGAACCACTGAAGCTTTCTTT
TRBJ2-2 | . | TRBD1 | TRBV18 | CASSPNSGGPNTGELFF | TGTGCCAGCTCACCTAACTCAGGGGGCCCGAACACCGGGGAGCTGTTTTTT
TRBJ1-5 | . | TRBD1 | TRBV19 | CASSVGQGWNQPQHF | TGTGCCAGTAGTGTAGGACAGGGGTGGAATCAGCCCCAGCATTTT
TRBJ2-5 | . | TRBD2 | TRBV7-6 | CASSLITGTSGGETQYF | TGTGCCAGCAGCTTAATTACCGGGACTAGCGGGGGGGAGACCCAGTACTTC
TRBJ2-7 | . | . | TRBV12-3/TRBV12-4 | CASSPGGFEQYF | TGTGCCAGCAGCCCTGGAGGGTTTGAACAGTACTTC
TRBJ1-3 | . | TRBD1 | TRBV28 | CASQGALVFGNTIYF | TGTGCCTCTCAGGGGGCGCTTGTTTTTGGAAACACCATATATTTT
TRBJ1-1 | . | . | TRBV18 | CASSVGGNTEAFF | TGTGCCAGCTCAGTAGGAGGCAACACTGAAGCTTTCTTT
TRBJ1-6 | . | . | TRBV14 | CASSRRDVYNSPLHF | TGTGCCAGCAGCCGCCGGGATGTTTATAATTCACCCCTCCACTTT
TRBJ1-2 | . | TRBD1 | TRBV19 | CASRNVLRDSLNRGYTF | TGTGCCAGTAGGAACGTATTGAGGGACAGCCTGAATCGGGGCTACACCTTC
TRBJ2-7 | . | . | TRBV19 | CASGGISPYEQYF | TGTGCCAGCGGAGGGATTAGTCCCTACGAGCAGTACTTC
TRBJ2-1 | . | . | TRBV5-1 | CASSLDWYNEQFF | TGCGCCAGCAGCTTGGACTGGTACAATGAGCAGTTCTTC
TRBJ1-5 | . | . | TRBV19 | CASSEGVYSNQPQHF | TGTGCCAGTAGTGAGGGAGTGTATAGCAATCAGCCCCAGCATTTT
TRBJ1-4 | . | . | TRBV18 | CASSLLNEKLFF | TGTGCCAGCTCACTCTTGAATGAAAAACTGTTTTTT
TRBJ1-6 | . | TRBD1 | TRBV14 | CASSRLGDSNSPLHF | TGTGCCAGCAGCCGACTTGGGGACAGTAATTCACCCCTCCACTTT
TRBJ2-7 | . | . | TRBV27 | CASSLSPPRGPEQYF | TGTGCCAGCAGTTTATCGCCCCCGCGGGGTCCCGAGCAGTACTTC
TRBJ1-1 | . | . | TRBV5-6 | CASSNWGGLNTEAFF | TGTGCCAGCAGCAACTGGGGGGGGTTGAACACTGAAGCTTTCTTT
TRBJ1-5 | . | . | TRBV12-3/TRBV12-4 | CASSLRGNQPQHF | TGTGCCAGCAGTTTGCGGGGCAATCAGCCCCAGCATTTT
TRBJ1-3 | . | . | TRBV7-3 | CASSLSGSGNTIYF | TGTGCCAGCAGCTTATCAGGGTCCGGAAACACCATATATTTT
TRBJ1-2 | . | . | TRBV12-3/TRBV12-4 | CASTYRANYGYTF | TGTGCCAGCACCTACAGGGCTAACTATGGCTACACCTTC
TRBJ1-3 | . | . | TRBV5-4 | CASSLSGPSGNTIYF | TGTGCCAGCAGCTTGAGCGGGCCCTCTGGAAACACCATATATTTT
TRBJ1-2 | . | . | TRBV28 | CASRPQGSRGYTF | TGTGCCAGCAGACCACAGGGATCGCGGGGCTACACCTTC